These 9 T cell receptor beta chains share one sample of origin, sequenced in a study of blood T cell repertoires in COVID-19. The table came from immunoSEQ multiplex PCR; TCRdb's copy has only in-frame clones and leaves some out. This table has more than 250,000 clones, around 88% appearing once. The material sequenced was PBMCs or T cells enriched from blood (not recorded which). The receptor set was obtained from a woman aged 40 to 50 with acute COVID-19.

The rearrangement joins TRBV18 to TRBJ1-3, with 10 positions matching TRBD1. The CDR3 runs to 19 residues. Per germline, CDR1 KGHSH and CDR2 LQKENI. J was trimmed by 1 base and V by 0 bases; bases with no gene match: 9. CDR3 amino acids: CASSPPNRDRGLSGNTIYF. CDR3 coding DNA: TGTGCCAGCTCACCACCGAACAGGGACAGGGGATTATCTGGAAACACCATATATTTT.

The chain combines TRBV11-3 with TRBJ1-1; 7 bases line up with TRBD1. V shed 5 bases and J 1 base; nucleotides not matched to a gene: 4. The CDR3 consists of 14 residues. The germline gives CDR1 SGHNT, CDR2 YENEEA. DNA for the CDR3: TGTGCCAGCAGCCGAGGGACAGCGAACACTGAAGCTTTCTTT. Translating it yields CASSRGTANTEAFF.

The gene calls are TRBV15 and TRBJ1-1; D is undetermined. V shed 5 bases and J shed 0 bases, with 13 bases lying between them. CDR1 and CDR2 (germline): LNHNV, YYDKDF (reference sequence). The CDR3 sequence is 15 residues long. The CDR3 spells CATSSGLLMNTEAFF. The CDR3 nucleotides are TGTGCCACCAGCTCAGGCCTTTTAATGAACACTGAAGCTTTCTTT. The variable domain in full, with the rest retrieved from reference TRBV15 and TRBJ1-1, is DAMVIQNPRYQVTQFGKPVTLSCSQTLNHNVMYWYQQKSSQAPKLLFHYYDKDFNNEADTPDNFQSRRPNTSFCFLDIRSPGLGDTAMYLCATSSGLLMNTEAFFGQGTRLTVV.

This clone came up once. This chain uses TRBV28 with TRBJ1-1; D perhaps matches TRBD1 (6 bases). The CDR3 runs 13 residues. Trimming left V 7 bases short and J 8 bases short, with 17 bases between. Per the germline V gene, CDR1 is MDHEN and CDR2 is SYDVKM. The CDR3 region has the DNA TGTGCCAGCAACCTTGGACAGAACCGAGAAGCTTTCTTT. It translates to CASNLGQNREAFF.

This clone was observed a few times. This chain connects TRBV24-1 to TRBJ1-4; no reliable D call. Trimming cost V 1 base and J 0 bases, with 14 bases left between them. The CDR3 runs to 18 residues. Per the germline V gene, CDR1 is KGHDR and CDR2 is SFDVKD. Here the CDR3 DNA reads TGTGCCACCAGTGATTTATCGCGGTCGGCCGCAACTAATGAAAAACTGTTTTTT. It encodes CATSDLSRSAATNEKLFF.

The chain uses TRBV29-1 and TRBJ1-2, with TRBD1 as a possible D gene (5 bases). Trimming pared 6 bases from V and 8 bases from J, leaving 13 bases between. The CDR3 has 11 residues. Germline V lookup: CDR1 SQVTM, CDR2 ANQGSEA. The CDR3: CSVKDTSGYTF. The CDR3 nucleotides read TGCAGCGTAAAGGACACGTCCGGCTACACCTTC.

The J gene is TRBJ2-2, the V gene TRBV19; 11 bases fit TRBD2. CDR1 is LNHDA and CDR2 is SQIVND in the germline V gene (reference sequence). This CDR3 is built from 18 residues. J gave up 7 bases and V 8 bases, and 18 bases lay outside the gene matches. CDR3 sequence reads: CASGRTGTSGSAYGELFF. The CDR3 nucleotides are TGTGCCAGTGGAAGAACCGGGACTAGCGGTTCCGCGTACGGGGAGCTGTTTTTT.

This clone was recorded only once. The CDR3 loop reads CASRQSSYNEQFF. CDR3 nucleotides: TGTGCCAGCAGACAGAGCTCCTACAATGAGCAGTTCTTC. The J gene is TRBJ2-1, the V gene TRBV27; D is uncertain. This CDR3 has 13 residues. Germline CDR1 reads MNHEY; CDR2 reads SMNVEV (reference sequence). V was cut by 6 bases and J by 0 bases, with 6 bases left in between.

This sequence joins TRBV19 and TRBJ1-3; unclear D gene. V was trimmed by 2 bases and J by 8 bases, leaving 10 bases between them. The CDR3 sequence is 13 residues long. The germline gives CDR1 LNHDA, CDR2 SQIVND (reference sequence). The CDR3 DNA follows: TGTGCCAGTAGTATAACCCTCGAGGACACCATATATTTT. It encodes CASSITLEDTIYF.